Listed here are 13 T cell receptor beta chains from one sample, sequenced in a study of identifying expanded T cells in peripheral blood. Profiling relied on immunoSEQ multiplex PCR, and the TCRdb table lists in-frame clones only, not all of them. The sample holds more than 85,000 clones; about nine tenths are singletons and the top ten take 13% to 15%. The specimen sequenced was blood. The receptors were gathered from a person aged 18 to 70 in good health.

The chain employs TRBV10-3 and TRBJ2-5, with 9 bases aligning to TRBD2. This CDR3 spans 15 amino acids. V shed 2 bases and J 3 bases; nucleotides not matched to a gene: 4. Germline assignment: CDR1 ENHRY and CDR2 SYGVKD. The CDR3: CAISEGVAGEETQYF. DNA of the CDR3: TGTGCCATCAGTGAGGGAGTAGCGGGGGAAGAGACCCAGTACTTC.

The chain carries TRBV7-2 and TRBJ2-7; D tentatively reads TRBD1 or TRBD2 (5 bases each). Germline values: CDR1 SGHTA, CDR2 FQGNSA. The CDR3 sequence is 14 residues long. V dropped 5 bases and J dropped 5 bases, with 16 bases sitting between them. For the CDR3, the DNA is TGTGCCAGCAGCCCCCGTCCGGGGCCGGACGAGCAGTACTTC. Amino acids: CASSPRPGPDEQYF.

The V gene is TRBV5-1, the J gene TRBJ2-2; TRBD1 might be the D (5 bases). CDR1 SGHRS and CDR2 YFSETQ come from the germline V gene. This CDR3 region has 17 residues. V was pared by 0 bases and J by 2 bases, with 14 bases between. CDR3 nucleotides: TGCGCCAGCAGCTTGGCCGCTGACAGCCATAACACCGGGGAGCTGTTTTTT. Its protein product is CASSLAADSHNTGELFF.

This clone was picked up a small number of times. This rearrangement joins TRBV18 to TRBJ2-7; D gene ambiguous. The germline gives CDR1 KGHSH, CDR2 LQKENI. Trimming left V 5 bases short and J 3 bases short, with 8 bases between. This CDR3 region has 12 residues. CDR3 loop: CASSTSIYEQYF. In DNA form, the CDR3 reads TGTGCCAGCTCAACGAGTATCTACGAGCAGTACTTC.

The chain combines TRBV18 with TRBJ1-4; 9 nucleotides align to TRBD1. V was clipped by 3 bases and J by 3 bases; unmatched bases: 8. The CDR3 length is 17 residues. CDR1 and CDR2 from the germline V gene are KGHSH and LQKENI. The CDR3 coding sequence is TGTGCCAGCTCACCCCGGACAGGGGCAAATGCTAATGAAAAACTGTTTTTT. Protein: CASSPRTGANANEKLFF.

The chain uses TRBV7-3 and TRBJ2-7; a weak D match, TRBD2 (5 bases). Germline V gene data show CDR1 as SGHTA and CDR2 as FQGTGA. This CDR3 contains 13 residues. The V end lost 1 base, the J end lost 5 bases, and 9 bases lay between the germline ends. CDR3 coding DNA: TGTGCCAGCAGCTTAAGTCCTAGCAACGAGCAGTACTTC. Protein: CASSLSPSNEQYF.

This chain connects TRBV9 to TRBJ1-2; 10 nucleotides match TRBD1. The CDR3 length is 17 residues. The ends lost 4 bases at V and 8 bases at J; junction bases unmatched: 17. Germline V gene sequence: CDR1 SGDLS, CDR2 YYNGEE. The CDR3 is CASSSPGTGVRGSGYTF. In nucleotides, the CDR3 is TGTGCCAGCAGCTCCCCCGGGACAGGGGTAAGAGGGAGCGGCTACACCTTC.

The chain links TRBV27 to TRBJ1-2; TRBD1 is a possible D gene (6 bases). CDR1 and CDR2 (germline): MNHEY, SMNVEV (reference sequence). CDR3 length: 15 residues. V lost 7 bases to trimming and J lost 0 bases, with 15 bases between them. The CDR3 reads CASTKTGIANYGYTF. In DNA, the CDR3 is TGTGCCAGCACTAAAACAGGGATAGCTAACTATGGCTACACCTTC.

This chain links TRBV11-2 with TRBJ2-5; D might be TRBD2 (6 bases). Germline V gene sequence: CDR1 SGHAT, CDR2 FQNNGV. The CDR3 length is 12 residues. V was cut by 5 bases and J by 11 bases, with 15 bases left in between. CDR3 nucleotides: TGTGCCAGCAGCCAATCAACGGGGACTCAGTACTTC. It is translated as CASSQSTGTQYF.

The chain uses TRBV11-2 and TRBJ1-1, with a tentative D call TRBD1 (6 bases). Looked up from germline, CDR1 is SGHAT and CDR2 is FQNNGV. V gave up 1 base and J gave up 5 bases, with 17 bases separating them. This CDR3 is built from 16 residues. CDR3 protein: CASSLVSKGVGTEAFF. For the CDR3, the DNA is TGTGCCAGCAGCTTAGTCAGTAAGGGGGTGGGAACTGAAGCTTTCTTT.

The J gene is TRBJ2-7, the V gene TRBV10-1, with D perhaps given as TRBD1 or TRBD2 (5 bases each). This CDR3 comprises 17 residues. Between the trimmed V and J ends, which lost 2 bases and 1 base, there was a span of 18 bases. Germline CDR1 WNHNN, CDR2 SYGVQD (reference sequence). CDR3 nucleotide sequence: TGCGCCAGCAGTGAGGAGGGGTCCTCCGAGATGTCCTACGAGCAGTACTTC. This codes for CASSEEGSSEMSYEQYF.

This chain joins TRBV7-2 and TRBJ2-1; D is possibly TRBD1 (5 bases). Germline CDR1 and CDR2: SGHTA and FQGNSA. The CDR3 covers 13 residues. The ends were cut back, 3 bases at V and 5 bases at J, with 8 bases in the middle. CDR3 sequence reads: CASSFDRNNEQFF. The CDR3 DNA sequence: TGTGCCAGCAGCTTTGACAGAAACAATGAGCAGTTCTTC. Variable domain in full (rest from reference TRBV7-2 and TRBJ2-1): GAGVSQSPSNKVTEKGKDVELRCDPISGHTALYWYRQSLGQGLEFLIYFQGNSAPDKSGLPSDRFSAERTGGSVSTLTIQRTQQEDSAVYLCASSFDRNNEQFFGPGTRLTVL.

The chain has TRBV29-1 and TRBJ2-6; no firm D call. CDR3 length: 14 residues. CDR1 is SQVTM and CDR2 is ANQGSEA in the germline V gene. V was trimmed by 2 bases and J by 0 bases, leaving 5 bases between them. This CDR3 reads CSVERPSGANVLTF. Written as DNA, the CDR3 is TGCAGCGTTGAAAGGCCCTCTGGGGCCAACGTCCTGACTTTC.